This T cell receptor beta chain is from a study of cytomegalovirus exposure and HLA in healthy donors. Whole-study findings and limits: A later analysis reportedly found that, within productive TCRs, an Asian-associated ancestry cluster had fewer N-insertions than the mean observed across the approximately 700 donors. A later analysis revealed that TCR association rates differed between HLA loci, peaking at DRB1 and bottoming out at HLA-C.

This CDR3 is built from 12 residues. With 3 bases removed from V and 5 bases from J, the gap between germline ends came to 7 bases. CDR1 is KGHSH and CDR2 is LQKENI in the germline V gene. A note on this clone: Its target is not known.

PCR involved 60 Vbeta and 13 Jbeta primers. Here immunoSEQ multiplex PCR was the method, and the copy in TCRdb shows in-frame clones only, minus some. The record lists 35,000 to 50,000 clones, of which the ten most abundant hold 3.2%. The material sequenced was PBMCs. This rearrangement joins TRBV18 to TRBJ1-2; D unclear. This receptor was obtained from a woman aged 25 to 39 in good health and CMV-seropositive. The CDR3 spells CASSPSGYGYTF. CDR3 DNA sequence: TGTGCCAGCTCACCGTCCGGGTATGGCTACACCTTC.